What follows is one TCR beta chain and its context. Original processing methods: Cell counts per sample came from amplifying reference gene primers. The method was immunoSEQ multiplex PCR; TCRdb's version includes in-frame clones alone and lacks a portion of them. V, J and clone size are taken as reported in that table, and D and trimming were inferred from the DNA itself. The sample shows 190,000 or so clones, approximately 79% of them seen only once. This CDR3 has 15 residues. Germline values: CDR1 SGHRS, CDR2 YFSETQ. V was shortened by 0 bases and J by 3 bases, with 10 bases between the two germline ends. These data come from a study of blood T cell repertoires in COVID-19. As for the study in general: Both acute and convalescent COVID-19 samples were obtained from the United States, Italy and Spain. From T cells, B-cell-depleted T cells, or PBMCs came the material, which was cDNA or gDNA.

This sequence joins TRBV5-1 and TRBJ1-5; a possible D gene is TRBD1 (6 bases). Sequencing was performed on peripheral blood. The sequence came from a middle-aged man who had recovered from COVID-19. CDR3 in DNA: TGCGCCAGCAGCTTGGGGGACACATTCAATCAGCCCCAGCATTTT. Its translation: CASSLGDTFNQPQHF.